This T cell receptor beta chain was found in a study of Tregs in tolerant kidney transplant recipients. The V segment lost 0 bases and the J segment 0 bases; nucleotides outside the gene matches: 11. The CDR3 contains 19 residues. The germline CDR1 and CDR2 sequences are LGHNT and FRNRAP. This clone appeared once. Profiling relied on immunoSEQ multiplex PCR, and the TCRdb table lists in-frame clones only, not all of them. The top ten hold over 3.5% of the sample, which has tens of thousands of clones, around 94% seen once. This receptor was obtained from a human donor in good health. Specimen: CD8+ T cells from blood. This chain links TRBV12-5 with TRBJ1-3, with 7 bases identical to TRBD1. The CDR3 bases are TGTGCTAGTGGTTTGGTACTCTGGGGGGACAGAGACTCTGGAAACACCATATATTTT. Amino acid sequence: CASGLVLWGDRDSGNTIYF. Full variable domain (rest looked up from reference TRBV12-5 and TRBJ1-3): DARVTQTPRHKVTEMGQEVTMRCQPILGHNTVFWYRQTMMQGLELLAYFRNRAPLDDSGMPKDRFSAEMPDATLATLKIQPSEPRDSAVYFCASGLVLWGDRDSGNTIYFGEGSWLTVV.